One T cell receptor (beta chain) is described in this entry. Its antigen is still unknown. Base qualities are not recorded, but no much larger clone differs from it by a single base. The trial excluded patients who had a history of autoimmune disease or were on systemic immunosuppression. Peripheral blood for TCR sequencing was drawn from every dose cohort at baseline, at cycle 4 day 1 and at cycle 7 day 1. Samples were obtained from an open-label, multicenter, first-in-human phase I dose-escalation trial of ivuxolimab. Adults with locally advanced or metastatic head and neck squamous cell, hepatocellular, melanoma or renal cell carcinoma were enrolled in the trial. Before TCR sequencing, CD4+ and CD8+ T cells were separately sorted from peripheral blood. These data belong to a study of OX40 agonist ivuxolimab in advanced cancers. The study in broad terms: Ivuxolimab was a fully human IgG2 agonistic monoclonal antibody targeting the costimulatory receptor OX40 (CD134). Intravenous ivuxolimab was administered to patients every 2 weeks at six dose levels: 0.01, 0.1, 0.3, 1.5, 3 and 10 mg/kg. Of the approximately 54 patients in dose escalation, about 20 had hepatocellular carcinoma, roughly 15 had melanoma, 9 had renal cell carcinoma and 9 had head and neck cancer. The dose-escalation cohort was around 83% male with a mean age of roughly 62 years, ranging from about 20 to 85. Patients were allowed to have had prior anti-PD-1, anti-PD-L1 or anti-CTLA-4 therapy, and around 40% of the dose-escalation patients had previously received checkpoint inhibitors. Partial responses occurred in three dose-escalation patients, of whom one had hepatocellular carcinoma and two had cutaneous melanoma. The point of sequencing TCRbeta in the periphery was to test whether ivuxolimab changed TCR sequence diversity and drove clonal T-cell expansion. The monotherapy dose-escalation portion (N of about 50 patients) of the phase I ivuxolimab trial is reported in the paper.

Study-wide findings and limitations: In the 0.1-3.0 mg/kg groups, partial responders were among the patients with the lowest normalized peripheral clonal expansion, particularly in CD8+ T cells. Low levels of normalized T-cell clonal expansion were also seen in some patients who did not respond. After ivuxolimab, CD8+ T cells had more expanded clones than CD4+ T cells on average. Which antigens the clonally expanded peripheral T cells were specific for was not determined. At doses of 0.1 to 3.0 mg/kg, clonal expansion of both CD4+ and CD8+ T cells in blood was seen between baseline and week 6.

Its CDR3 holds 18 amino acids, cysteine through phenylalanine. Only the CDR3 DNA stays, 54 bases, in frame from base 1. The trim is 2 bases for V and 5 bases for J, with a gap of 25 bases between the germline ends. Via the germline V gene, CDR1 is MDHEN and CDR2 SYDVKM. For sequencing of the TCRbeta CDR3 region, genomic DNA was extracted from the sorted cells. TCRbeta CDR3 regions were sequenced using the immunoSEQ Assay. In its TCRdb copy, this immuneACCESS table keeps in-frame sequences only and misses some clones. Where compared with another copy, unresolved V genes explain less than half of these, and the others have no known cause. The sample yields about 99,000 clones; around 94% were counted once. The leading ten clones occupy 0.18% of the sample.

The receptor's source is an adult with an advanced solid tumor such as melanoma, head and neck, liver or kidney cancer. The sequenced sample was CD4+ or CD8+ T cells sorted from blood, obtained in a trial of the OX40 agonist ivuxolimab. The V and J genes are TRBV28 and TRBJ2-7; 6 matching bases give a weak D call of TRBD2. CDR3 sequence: CASSLGFTSQPPLDEQYF. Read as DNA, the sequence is TGTGCCAGCAGTTTAGGTTTTACTAGCCAACCCCCTCTCGACGAGCAGTACTTC.